These 31 T cell receptor beta chains were all obtained from the same sample, sequenced in a study of cytomegalovirus exposure and HLA in healthy donors (TCRdb year 2017). The library was obtained by the immunoSEQ multiplex PCR assay. The multiplex PCR relied on a mix of 60 forward primers for TCR Vbeta segments and 13 reverse primers for TCR Jbeta segments. As stored in TCRdb, this immuneACCESS dataset retains in-frame rearrangements with V and J assigned. A fraction of the clones does not appear; measured against another copy, unresolved V genes explain less than half of the discrepancy, and the remainder lacks a known reason. This sample lists some 170,000 clones; about two thirds were detected once. The ten top clones hold over 2.5% of the sample. The sequenced sample consisted of PBMCs. Receptor source: a woman aged 30 to 39 in good health and CMV-seronegative.

The chain links TRBV4-1 to TRBJ1-1; 7 bases map to TRBD1. The CDR3 has 15 amino acids. Looked up from germline, CDR1 is MGHRA and CDR2 is YSYEKL. With V trimmed by 4 bases and J by 6 bases, 11 bases remained unmatched. For the CDR3, the DNA is TGCGCCAGCAGCCGTTCCGGGACAGTCGTCCCTGAAGCTTTCTTT. Amino acid sequence: CASSRSGTVVPEAFF.

CDR3 region: CSVPDGSSYNSPLHF. CDR3 coding DNA: TGCAGCGTTCCAGACGGGAGCTCCTATAATTCACCCCTCCACTTT. The chain recombines TRBV29-1 with TRBJ1-6, with D uncertain. The CDR3 sequence is 15 residues long. V was clipped by 5 bases and J by 0 bases, with 11 bases between them. Germline V gene data show CDR1 as SQVTM and CDR2 as ANQGSEA.

The chain combines TRBV7-2 with TRBJ2-7, with TRBD2 identical over 12 bases. Germline trimming cut 5 bases from V and 2 bases from J; bases unmatched to any gene: 7. Per the germline V gene, CDR1 is SGHTA and CDR2 is FQGNSA. The CDR3 loop spans 16 amino acids. This chain's CDR3 is CASSPTSGSYTYEQYF. CDR3 bases: TGTGCCAGCAGCCCGACTAGCGGGAGCTATACCTACGAGCAGTACTTC.

CDR3 bases: TGTGCCAGCAGTGAAGAGGGAGGTGAAAAACTGTTTTTT. It codes for CASSEEGGEKLFF. The gene calls are TRBV2 and TRBJ1-4; D ambiguous. The CDR3 has 13 residues. Trimming stripped 1 base from V and 7 bases from J, with 7 bases between. The V gene's germline CDR1 is SNHLY and CDR2 FYNNEI. Looking up the rest from reference TRBV2 and TRBJ1-4 gives the full variable domain: EPEVTQTPSHQVTQMGQEVILRCVPISNHLYFYWYRQILGQKVEFLVSFYNNEISEKSEIFDDQFSVERPDGSNFTLKIRSTKLEDSAMYFCASSEEGGEKLFFGSGTQLSVL.

This clone has a single count. The chain couples TRBV11-2 to TRBJ2-7; tentative D call: TRBD2 (6 bases). V was cut by 5 bases and J by 0 bases, with 14 bases left in between. The CDR3 has 15 residues. Per germline, CDR1 SGHAT and CDR2 FQNNGV. This chain's CDR3 is CASSPRTISSYEQYF. CDR3 nucleotide sequence: TGTGCCAGCAGCCCCAGGACTATCAGCTCCTACGAGCAGTACTTC.

This clone was counted once. The rearrangement uses TRBV29-1 and TRBJ2-3, with TRBD2 matching over 9 bases. J gave up 1 base and V 4 bases, and 6 bases lay outside the gene matches. Germline V gene lookup returns CDR1 SQVTM and CDR2 ANQGSEA. This CDR3 is built from 15 residues. In nucleotides, the CDR3 is TGCAGCGTTGGAAGCGCGGGAGGGCGCACAGATACGCAGTATTTT. Its protein is CSVGSAGGRTDTQYF.

This chain joins TRBV15 and TRBJ1-2; D is possibly TRBD1 (5 bases). This CDR3 is 14 amino acids long. V was clipped by 0 bases and J by 3 bases, with 8 bases between them. Germline CDR1 reads LNHNV; CDR2 reads YYDKDF (reference sequence). The CDR3 here is CATSREGGYYGYTF. CDR3 sequence (DNA): TGTGCCACCAGCAGAGAGGGGGGGTACTATGGCTACACCTTC.

V usage is TRBV7-9 and J usage is TRBJ1-5, with 7 bases that match TRBD1. The CDR3 runs to 15 residues. The J segment lost 0 bases and the V segment lost 5 bases, leaving 4 bases of the junction unmatched. Per the germline V gene, CDR1 is SEHNR and CDR2 is FQNEAQ (reference sequence). CDR3 DNA sequence: TGTGCCAGCAGCCTGGGACAGCATAGCAATCAGCCCCAGCATTTT. It is translated as CASSLGQHSNQPQHF.

This chain joins TRBV7-3 and TRBJ2-3; D possibly corresponds to TRBD1 (7 bases). The germline V and J ends were trimmed by 5 bases and 1 base, with 10 bases remaining between them. The CDR3 is made up of 14 amino acids. Germline V gives CDR1 SGHTA, CDR2 FQGTGA. This CDR3 is CASSRGTGTDTQYF. In DNA form, the CDR3 reads TGTGCCAGCAGCCGCGGGACAGGCACAGATACGCAGTATTTT. The entire variable domain, with the rest obtained from reference TRBV7-3 and TRBJ2-3, is as follows: GAGVSQTPSNKVTEKGKYVELRCDPISGHTALYWYRQSLGQGPEFLIYFQGTGAADDSGLPNDRFFAVRPEGSVSTLKIQRTERGDSAVYLCASSRGTGTDTQYFGPGTRLTVL.

The sample holds a few counts of this clone. The J gene is TRBJ2-5, the V gene TRBV6-1; D gene ambiguous. Deletions cut 7 bases from V and 4 bases from J, with 10 bases between. Germline-derived CDR1 and CDR2 are MNHNS and SASEGT. This CDR3 is built from 12 residues. In DNA form, the CDR3 reads TGTGCCAGCACGCAGTTTCGAGAGACCCAGTACTTC. Translation gives CASTQFRETQYF.

The J gene is TRBJ1-1, the V gene TRBV29-1; tentative D call: TRBD1 (6 bases). There are 13 residues in the CDR3. From germline, CDR1 is SQVTM and CDR2 ANQGSEA. With 6 bases removed from V and 2 bases from J, the gap between germline ends came to 13 bases. CDR3 residues: CSVATGHNTEAFF. The DNA of the CDR3 is TGCAGCGTGGCCACGGGACACAACACTGAAGCTTTCTTT.

This chain joins TRBV4-1 and TRBJ1-6; D uncertain. This CDR3 contains 16 residues. The germline V gene has CDR1 MGHRA and CDR2 YSYEKL. Trimming removed 1 base at V and 0 bases at J, with 7 bases between. The CDR3: CASSQVESSYNSPLHF. DNA of the CDR3: TGCGCCAGCAGCCAAGTGGAGAGCTCCTATAATTCACCCCTCCACTTT.

Of note for this clone: This specimen includes other DNA sequences encoding the same CDR3. The chain couples TRBV2 to TRBJ1-1; D unresolved. Trimming pared 6 bases from V and 4 bases from J, leaving 12 bases between. This CDR3 region has 13 residues. CDR1 is SNHLY, CDR2 FYNNEI, per germline. CDR3: CASSRVSSTEAFF. Written as DNA, the CDR3 is TGTGCCAGCAGCCGAGTGAGTAGCACTGAAGCTTTCTTT. Full variable domain (remainder filled in from reference TRBV2 and TRBJ1-1): EPEVTQTPSHQVTQMGQEVILRCVPISNHLYFYWYRQILGQKVEFLVSFYNNEISEKSEIFDDQFSVERPDGSNFTLKIRSTKLEDSAMYFCASSRVSSTEAFFGQGTRLTVV.

The chain is built from TRBV25-1 and TRBJ1-2; D remains unclear. Germline V gene sequence: CDR1 MGHDK, CDR2 SYGVNS. The length of the CDR3 is 14 residues. V lost 2 bases, J lost 7 bases, and 14 bases lay in between. CDR3 sequence (DNA): TGTGCCAGCAGTGAAGCTGAGGTCTTCGTTGGCTACACCTTC. Protein product: CASSEAEVFVGYTF.

V usage is TRBV4-3 and J usage is TRBJ1-2; D is possibly TRBD1 (6 bases). CDR1 is LGHNA and CDR2 is YSLEER in the germline V gene. Trimming took off 1 base at V and 7 bases at J, with 16 bases between the two ends. The CDR3 is 15 residues long. DNA for the CDR3: TGCGCCAGCAGCCAAGGCCCGGGGGGCTTGTTTGGCTACACCTTC. This codes for CASSQGPGGLFGYTF.

This clone was recorded only once. V and J are TRBV13 and TRBJ2-4, with D tentatively TRBD1 (7 bases). V was trimmed by 0 bases and J by 7 bases, leaving 10 bases between them. The CDR3 sequence is 14 residues long. Per germline, CDR1 PRHDT and CDR2 FYEKMQ (reference sequence). The chain's CDR3 is CASSLGQGRNIQYF. CDR3 nucleotide sequence: TGTGCCAGCAGCTTAGGACAGGGGAGGAACATTCAGTACTTC.

The chain recombines TRBV6-5 with TRBJ1-2; D gene uncertain. CDR3 length: 14 residues. V was cut by 7 bases and J by 0 bases, with 12 bases left in between. CDR1 and CDR2 from the germline V gene are MNHEY and SVGAGI. The CDR3 bases are TGTGCCAGCAACGCGGCGTCGGCTAACTATGGCTACACCTTC. Translating it yields CASNAASANYGYTF.

The rearrangement uses TRBV4-3 and TRBJ2-1; perhaps TRBD2 as D (5 bases). Deletions cut 4 bases from V and 10 bases from J, with 14 bases between. The CDR3 has 13 residues. Germline V gives CDR1 LGHNA, CDR2 YSLEER. DNA of the CDR3: TGCGCCAGCAGCCCCACCCTAGGAGGAGAGCAGTTCTTC. Protein: CASSPTLGGEQFF.

The sample holds one count of this clone. This chain connects TRBV9 to TRBJ2-7; D possibly corresponds to TRBD2 (6 bases). Germline-derived CDR1 and CDR2 are SGDLS and YYNGEE. CDR3 length: 14 residues. With 3 bases removed from V and 2 bases from J, the gap between germline ends came to 12 bases. The CDR3 protein is CASSAQGGAYEQYF. Written as DNA, the CDR3 is TGTGCCAGCAGCGCTCAGGGAGGAGCCTACGAGCAGTACTTC.

The genes are TRBV7-2 and TRBJ2-3; 12 bases match TRBD2. The germline V gene encodes CDR1 SGHTA and CDR2 FQGNSA. V lost 3 bases, J lost 2 bases, and 3 bases stayed unmatched. The CDR3 spans 16 residues. The CDR3 DNA reads TGTGCCAGCAGCTTCCTAGCGGGAGGGTTCACAGATACGCAGTATTTT. It yields the protein CASSFLAGGFTDTQYF.

A remark on this clone: A read error may produce the germline difference seen at one junction end. The V and J genes are TRBV6-1 and TRBJ2-5, with D possibly being TRBD2 (5 bases). The CDR3 loop spans 11 amino acids. Germline loops: CDR1 MNHNS, CDR2 SASEGT. DNA of the CDR3: TGTGCCAGCAGGGGAGCCCCGCAGTGGGACTTC. Translating it yields CASRGAPQWDF.

The rearrangement joins TRBV19 to TRBJ2-6, with D perhaps TRBD1 (5 bases). Germline CDR1 LNHDA, CDR2 SQIVND (reference sequence). Trimming shortened V by 4 bases and J by 0 bases, and 10 bases separated the two germline ends. This CDR3 region has 16 residues. In DNA form, the CDR3 reads TGTGCCAGTAGTAGGTCAGGACACTCTGGGGCCAACGTCCTGACTTTC. Amino acid sequence: CASSRSGHSGANVLTF.

Comment on this clone: The junction departs from the called germline gene at one end, perhaps through a read error. The rearrangement joins TRBV19 to TRBJ2-5, with no clear D. This CDR3 spans 13 amino acids. From germline, CDR1 is LNHDA and CDR2 SQIVND (reference sequence). The CDR3 DNA is TGTGCCCGTAGTGACTGGTTGTCCGAGACCCAGTACTTC. Encoded protein: CARSDWLSETQYF.

V is TRBV10-3 and J is TRBJ1-5; D is possibly TRBD1 (5 bases). Germline V gene data show CDR1 as ENHRY and CDR2 as SYGVKD. CDR3 size: 13 residues. With 3 bases removed from V and 4 bases from J, the gap between germline ends came to 7 bases. The chain's CDR3 is CAISDGGNQPQHF. Written as DNA, the CDR3 is TGTGCCATCAGTGATGGGGGGAATCAGCCCCAGCATTTT.

The chain combines TRBV19 with TRBJ1-4; D perhaps matches TRBD1 (5 bases). Germline V gene sequence: CDR1 LNHDA, CDR2 SQIVND (reference sequence). This CDR3 has 15 amino acids. V gave up 10 bases and J gave up 12 bases, with 27 bases separating them. The CDR3 sequence is CATTGQGGVIGQLFF. The DNA of the CDR3 is TGTGCCACCACCGGTCAGGGAGGCGTGATCGGCCAACTGTTTTTT.

The rearrangement links TRBV7-3 to TRBJ2-3; tentatively, D is TRBD2 (6 bases). CDR1 SGHTA and CDR2 FQGTGA come from the germline V gene. This CDR3 region has 15 residues. The V and J ends lost 1 base and 0 bases respectively, with 8 bases between them. Written as DNA, the CDR3 is TGTGCCAGCAGCTTAAGGCGGGGTAGCACAGATACGCAGTATTTT. Residues: CASSLRRGSTDTQYF.

This clone has a single count. The CDR3 loop reads CASRRLAGPLSYEQYF. The CDR3 DNA reads TGTGCCAGCAGGAGACTAGCGGGACCTCTCTCCTACGAGCAGTACTTC. The chain uses TRBV4-2 and TRBJ2-7; 11 bases align to TRBD2. CDR3 length: 16 amino acids. The germline V gene encodes CDR1 LGHNA and CDR2 YNFKEQ. Trimming took 6 bases from V and 0 from J; bases not matched to a gene: 7.

This clone was picked up a small number of times. This chain's CDR3 is CASSPMGRQETQYF. The DNA for the CDR3 is TGCGCCAGCAGCCCTATGGGGCGACAAGAGACCCAGTACTTC. The genes are TRBV5-1 and TRBJ2-5, with D possibly matching TRBD1 (5 bases). Germline V lookup: CDR1 SGHRS, CDR2 YFSETQ. The CDR3 totals 14 residues. Trimming took off 4 bases at V and 2 bases at J, with 12 bases between the two ends.

V is TRBV2 and J is TRBJ1-5; tentatively, D is TRBD1 (6 bases). V lost 6 bases and J lost 0, with 15 bases in between. CDR3 length equals 16 residues. Germline CDR1 SNHLY, CDR2 FYNNEI. CDR3: CASRRIRGGSNQPQHF. In nucleotides, the CDR3 is TGTGCCAGCAGGAGAATCAGGGGTGGTAGCAATCAGCCCCAGCATTTT.

This clone was seen only once. The rearrangement links TRBV19 to TRBJ1-1; 7 nucleotides match TRBD1. The V segment lost 7 bases and the J segment 1 base; nucleotides outside the gene matches: 15. Germline values: CDR1 LNHDA, CDR2 SQIVND (reference sequence). CDR3 length: 17 amino acids. In DNA form, the CDR3 reads TGTGCCAGTAAAGAGGGGGAGACAGGGAAGGGGAACACTGAAGCTTTCTTT. This gives the protein CASKEGETGKGNTEAFF.

In its sample, this clone was seen once. This sequence joins TRBV11-2 and TRBJ2-3, with D possibly TRBD1 on 6 matching bases. This CDR3 region has 17 residues. Trimming took 0 bases from V and 0 from J, leaving 13 bases between them. CDR1 and CDR2 (germline): SGHAT, FQNNGV. CDR3 region: CASSLDRDGTSTDTQYF. The CDR3 region has the DNA TGTGCCAGCAGCTTAGATCGGGACGGGACAAGCACAGATACGCAGTATTTT.